Relative to its sample, the clone carrying this T cell receptor (beta chain) is medium-sized (0.01 to 0.1%). The data originate from a study of tumor-infiltrating lymphocytes in primary liver carcinoma. Trimming stripped 2 bases from V and 4 bases from J, with 8 bases between. The germline V gene encodes CDR1 SQVTM and CDR2 ANQGSEA. This CDR3 region has 12 residues. The template, roughly 550 ng total RNA, yielded TCR beta cDNA made with a constant-region primer. Sequencing libraries for TCR beta derived from three nested multiplex PCR rounds that used slightly modified ARM-PCR. A C-beta reverse primer and TRBV1-TRBV30 forward primers served in each of the first two PCR rounds, at about 10 cycles apiece. TCRdb fed the multiplex PCR reads into MiXCR, producing one record per CDR3 protein. The repertoire holds nearly 50,000 distinct CDR3 sequences, with over 65% as singletons. The source material, roughly 18-33 mg of unsorted bulk tissue, was used to co-extract RNA and DNA.

This receptor was identified in a man aged 40-49 years with primary liver carcinoma and hepatitis B virus infection. The sequenced sample consisted of liver tumor tissue from sampling region 3. Subset: tumor region T3, left-lateral pole. The chain couples TRBV29-1 to TRBJ1-2; D unresolved. CDR3 bases: TGCAGCGTTGAACACGAGGGCTATGGCTACACCTTC. Translated, it gives CSVEHEGYGYTF.